This T cell receptor (beta chain) was observed in a study of blood T cell repertoires in COVID-19. Turning to the study itself: Samples representing acute and convalescent COVID-19 were sourced from the United States, Italy and Spain.

CDR1 is SGHTA and CDR2 is FQGNSA in the germline V gene. Trimming removed 5 bases from V and 7 bases from J; junction bases left unmatched: 3. This CDR3 comprises 13 residues. In the source study's methods: Estimated nucleated cell counts came from reference gene primer amplification. Profiling relied on immunoSEQ multiplex PCR, and the TCRdb table lists in-frame clones only, not all of them. That table supplies the V and J calls and clone size; D and trimming were determined from the DNA. The sample consists of fewer than 150,000 clones, more than 80% of them appearing once. V gene TRBV7-2 combines with J gene TRBJ2-1, with 9 bases lining up with TRBD1. The sequenced material came from peripheral blood. This sequence originates from a human donor in a cohort sampled during active COVID-19. The CDR3 loop reads CASSQGTGNEQFF. The CDR3 DNA follows: TGTGCCAGCAGCCAAGGGACAGGGAATGAGCAGTTCTTC.